The next 4 T cell receptor beta chains were all read from a single sample in a study of memory B cells and T cells in multiple sclerosis. For these TCRs, the target antigens are not known. Stimulus-free culture yielded autoproliferating CFSE-dim and non-proliferating CFSE-high T cells, each sequenced separately. Roughly 5x10^7 CFSE-labeled PBMCs were cultured 6 to 7 days unstimulated, then replicate wells were pooled. Profiled with immunoSEQ multiplex PCR; TCRdb holds only in-frame clones, not every one. The data contain about 42,000 clones, over 70% of them singletons. The sequenced sample was PBMCs from blood kept in culture. Source of these receptors: a human donor with multiple sclerosis.

V and J are TRBV19 and TRBJ2-3, with 9 nucleotides matching TRBD2. The CDR3 has 15 residues. Germline loops: CDR1 LNHDA, CDR2 SQIVND (reference sequence). Trimming took 10 bases from V and 6 from J; bases not matched to a gene: 14. Here the CDR3 reads CATRPLAGSSDTQYF. CDR3 DNA sequence: TGTGCCACCCGCCCTCTAGCGGGGTCGTCTGATACGCAGTATTTT.

This clone was counted a single time. The V and J genes are TRBV5-1 and TRBJ1-4; D is unresolved. V dropped 2 bases and J dropped 7 bases, with 9 bases sitting between them. CDR3 length: 13 amino acids. Germline assignment: CDR1 SGHRS and CDR2 YFSETQ. In nucleotides, the CDR3 is TGCGCCAGCAGCTTAGGCGGGGTTGAAAAACTGTTTTTT. Translated, it gives CASSLGGVEKLFF.

This chain links TRBV2 with TRBJ1-5; TRBD1 matches at 10 bases. Losses at the gene ends were 5 bases for V and 2 bases for J; bases not matched to a gene: 3. This CDR3 has 15 amino acids. Germline V lookup: CDR1 SNHLY, CDR2 FYNNEI. This CDR3 reads CASSRQGAGNQPQHF. Written as DNA, the CDR3 is TGTGCCAGCAGTCGACAGGGGGCTGGCAATCAGCCCCAGCATTTT.

The chain is built from TRBV15 and TRBJ1-1, with D hard to call. Germline assignment: CDR1 LNHNV and CDR2 YYDKDF (reference sequence). CDR3 length equals 14 residues. Trimming pared 0 bases from V and 6 bases from J, leaving 11 bases between. The CDR3 nucleotides read TGTGCCACCAGCAGAGAGTCCAGGATCTCTGAAGCTTTCTTT. This sequence encodes CATSRESRISEAFF. Filled out from reference TRBV15 and TRBJ1-1, the complete variable domain reads DAMVIQNPRYQVTQFGKPVTLSCSQTLNHNVMYWYQQKSSQAPKLLFHYYDKDFNNEADTPDNFQSRRPNTSFCFLDIRSPGLGDTAMYLCATSRESRISEAFFGQGTRLTVV.